The T cell receptor (beta chain) under discussion was sequenced for a study of shared clonotypes between healthy human individuals. The wider study: Each donor had three CD4 naive, three CD4 memory, two CD8 naive and one CD8 memory plate.

With 3 bases removed from V and 3 bases from J, the gap between germline ends came to 12 bases. Germline CDR1 is SGHTA and CDR2 is FQGNSA. The CDR3 runs 14 residues. The protocol was immunoSEQ multiplex PCR, while the TCRdb copy is restricted to in-frame clones and leaves out a portion. The data hold 2 million to 2.5 million clones, with nearly 97% observed a single time. The study's findings and limits: Roughly 4.7% was the fraction of naive CD4 clonotypes found shared across a few donors.

Concerning this clone: Its antigen remains unknown.

The receptor was isolated from a man aged 18 to 30 in good health. This chain joins TRBV7-2 and TRBJ2-7; D gene ambiguous. Sequences were obtained from naive CD4+ T cells sorted from blood. Subset described: CD45RA+ positively selected. The CDR3 nucleotides read TGTGCCAGCAGCTTGGATTTGGGGTTCTACGAGCAGTACTTC. Translating it yields CASSLDLGFYEQYF.